These 9 T cell receptor beta chains were sequenced from one sample in a study of cytomegalovirus exposure and HLA in healthy donors. Sequencing used immunoSEQ multiplex PCR; TCRdb keeps in-frame clones, though not all of them. Among approximately 60,000 clones listed, 80% to 95% were seen once. Sequencing used PBMCs. Receptors originate from a man between 18 and 35 years old in good health and CMV-seronegative.

In its sample, this clone was seen once. The chain employs TRBV6-1 and TRBJ2-7, with 7 bases fitting TRBD1. Unmatched junction bases numbered 4, after V lost 2 bases and J lost 3 bases. Germline CDR1 reads MNHNS; CDR2 reads SASEGT. This CDR3 region has 14 residues. The CDR3 nucleotides are TGTGCCAGCAGTGAACGCAGGGGGATCTACGAGCAGTACTTC. Protein product: CASSERRGIYEQYF.

V and J are TRBV14 and TRBJ1-1; maybe TRBD1 (6 bases). This CDR3 is built from 13 residues. Trimming took 5 bases from V and 3 from J, leaving 10 bases between them. The germline gives CDR1 SGHDN, CDR2 FVKESK. The CDR3, as DNA: TGTGCCAGCAGCTCACAGGGTTACACTGAAGCTTTCTTT. Translated, it gives CASSSQGYTEAFF.

The V gene is TRBV14, the J gene TRBJ1-4; D is ambiguous. Trimming took off 0 bases at V and 4 bases at J, with 12 bases between the two ends. The CDR3 runs 16 residues. CDR1 SGHDN and CDR2 FVKESK come from the germline V gene. This CDR3 is CASSQDHGSNNEKLFF. CDR3 coding DNA: TGTGCCAGCAGCCAAGATCACGGGTCCAATAATGAAAAACTGTTTTTT.

The chain has TRBV15 and TRBJ2-7; 7 bases align to TRBD1. The CDR3 runs to 14 residues. The V gene's germline CDR1 is LNHNV and CDR2 YYDKDF (reference sequence). Unmatched junction bases numbered 8, after V lost 6 bases and J lost 3 bases. The CDR3 DNA reads as TGTGCCACCAGTCTGGGGACAGAGTTCTACGAGCAGTACTTC. Translation gives CATSLGTEFYEQYF. Variable domain in full (rest from reference TRBV15 and TRBJ2-7): DAMVIQNPRYQVTQFGKPVTLSCSQTLNHNVMYWYQQKSSQAPKLLFHYYDKDFNNEADTPDNFQSRRPNTSFCFLDIRSPGLGDTAMYLCATSLGTEFYEQYFGPGTRLTVT.

About this clone itself: An end of the junction does not agree with germline; a read error may underlie this. CDR3 coding DNA: TGTGCCACCAGCGGAGACAGGGTGGGTACAGATACGCAGTATTTT. Translation gives CATSGDRVGTDTQYF. The rearrangement uses TRBV15 and TRBJ2-3, with 7 bases lining up with TRBD1. In germline, CDR1 is LNHNV, CDR2 YYDKDF (reference sequence). This CDR3 has 15 amino acids.

The rearrangement uses TRBV25-1 and TRBJ2-2, with unresolved D. The CDR3 runs to 12 residues. The ends were cut back, 3 bases at V and 6 bases at J, with 5 bases in the middle. CDR1 is MGHDK and CDR2 is SYGVNS in the germline V gene. The CDR3, as DNA: TGTGCCAGCAGTGACCAGTCCGGGGAGCTGTTTTTT. Its translation is CASSDQSGELFF.

This sequence joins TRBV2 and TRBJ1-1, with 7 bases matching TRBD1. Germline lookup yields CDR1 SNHLY and CDR2 FYNNEI. With 5 bases clipped from V and 6 bases from J, the junction kept 9 bases outside the gene matches. The CDR3 loop spans 14 amino acids. The CDR3: CASSPGQEDPEAFF. Written as DNA, the CDR3 is TGTGCCAGCAGTCCCGGACAGGAAGATCCTGAAGCTTTCTTT. Based on the CDR3 plus reference TRBV2 and TRBJ1-1, the full variable domain is EPEVTQTPSHQVTQMGQEVILRCVPISNHLYFYWYRQILGQKVEFLVSFYNNEISEKSEIFDDQFSVERPDGSNFTLKIRSTKLEDSAMYFCASSPGQEDPEAFFGQGTRLTVV.

The chain joins TRBV4-1 to TRBJ2-1; D may be TRBD2 (6 bases). Trimming stripped 2 bases from V and 6 bases from J, with 26 bases between. CDR1 and CDR2 from the germline V gene are MGHRA and YSYEKL. The CDR3 covers 19 residues. CDR3 region: CASSQLGTVTLRGANEQFF. The DNA for the CDR3 is TGCGCCAGCAGCCAACTCGGGACTGTCACTCTAAGGGGAGCCAATGAGCAGTTCTTC.

The chain employs TRBV6-1 and TRBJ2-1; D is ambiguous. Germline CDR1 MNHNS, CDR2 SASEGT. The CDR3 has 16 amino acids. With 3 bases removed from V and 4 bases from J, the gap between germline ends came to 16 bases. The CDR3 is CASSDYLRGFYNEQFF. CDR3 sequence (DNA): TGTGCCAGCAGTGATTACCTTCGCGGCTTTTACAATGAGCAGTTCTTC.